Below are 25 T cell receptor beta chains sequenced from a single sample in a study of blood T cell repertoires in COVID-19. Libraries were prepared by immunoSEQ multiplex PCR; TCRdb keeps only in-frame clonotypes and omits some of them. The sample holds 120,000 to 150,000 clones, 80% to 85% seen once. The source material was PBMCs or T cells enriched from blood (not recorded which). These receptor sequences come from a man between 35 and 55 years old with acute COVID-19.

The gene calls are TRBV28 and TRBJ1-1; D is ambiguous. The germline gives CDR1 MDHEN, CDR2 SYDVKM. The CDR3 has 12 residues. V was trimmed by 10 bases and J by 2 bases, leaving 11 bases between them. CDR3 in amino acids: CAIQHPNTEAFF. As DNA, the CDR3 is TGTGCCATCCAACACCCTAACACTGAAGCTTTCTTT.

The chain links TRBV11-2 to TRBJ2-2; tentatively, D is TRBD2 (6 bases). This CDR3 contains 14 residues. V was cut by 1 base and J by 9 bases, with 12 bases left in between. Germline V gene lookup returns CDR1 SGHAT and CDR2 FQNNGV. The CDR3 region is CASSLGASERELFF. As DNA, the CDR3 is TGTGCCAGCAGCTTAGGAGCTAGCGAGAGGGAGCTGTTTTTT.

The table lists this clone with a count of one. The chain couples TRBV29-1 to TRBJ2-5, with TRBD2 matching over 13 bases. The CDR3 is 16 residues long. Germline lookup yields CDR1 SQVTM and CDR2 ANQGSEA. V lost 4 bases and J lost 1; bases outside the gene matches: 6. This CDR3 reads CSVGDTSGGAQETQYF. The CDR3 nucleotides are TGCAGCGTTGGTGATACTAGCGGGGGGGCCCAAGAGACCCAGTACTTC.

This clone showed up just once. This rearrangement joins TRBV7-9 to TRBJ2-1; 10 bases agree with TRBD2. J gave up 4 bases and V 5 bases, and 11 bases lay outside the gene matches. Looked up from germline, CDR1 is SEHNR and CDR2 is FQNEAQ (reference sequence). The CDR3 is 17 residues long. Here the CDR3 DNA reads TGTGCCAGCAGCCGCGTCAAACTAGCGGGGATATACAATGAGCAGTTCTTC. It yields the protein CASSRVKLAGIYNEQFF.

This chain links TRBV7-9 with TRBJ2-7; D remains ambiguous. This CDR3 comprises 12 residues. Trimming took off 2 bases at V and 7 bases at J, with 9 bases between the two ends. CDR1 and CDR2 (germline): SEHNR, FQNEAQ (reference sequence). Here the CDR3 DNA reads TGTGCCAGCAGCTTATCTTCCTCTGAGCAGTACTTC. It codes for CASSLSSSEQYF.

V gene TRBV19 combines with J gene TRBJ2-7; 13 positions agree with TRBD2. Germline CDR1 and CDR2: LNHDA and SQIVND (reference sequence). The CDR3 loop spans 16 amino acids. V lost 6 bases and J lost 0; bases outside the gene matches: 5. Here the CDR3 DNA reads TGTGCCAGTAGAACTAGCGGGGGGGCCGACTCCTACGAGCAGTACTTC. Translation: CASRTSGGADSYEQYF.

CDR3 in amino acids: CASSKIQGASNQPQHF. The CDR3 DNA sequence: TGCGCCAGCAGCAAGATACAGGGGGCTAGCAATCAGCCCCAGCATTTT. J is TRBJ1-5 and V is TRBV5-1, with TRBD1 identical over 9 bases. This CDR3 has 16 amino acids. J was trimmed by 0 bases and V by 4 bases; bases with no gene match: 5. Looked up from germline, CDR1 is SGHRS and CDR2 is YFSETQ.

As DNA, the CDR3 is TGTGCCAGCAGCCTGGGGGGAATGCATCAGCCCCAGCATTTT. Its translation: CASSLGGMHQPQHF. The rearrangement uses TRBV6-2 or TRBV6-3 and TRBJ1-5; possible D gene TRBD1, 5 bases. Per germline, CDR1 MNHEY and CDR2 SVGEGT. V dropped 6 bases and J dropped 5 bases, with 14 bases sitting between them. The CDR3 contains 14 residues.

The rearrangement links TRBV4-3 to TRBJ1-1, with D possibly TRBD1 on 5 matching bases. V was cut by 0 bases and J by 10 bases, with 12 bases left in between. The germline CDR1 and CDR2 sequences are LGHNA and YSLEER. The CDR3 covers 13 residues. The CDR3 region has the DNA TGCGCCAGCAGCCAAGAGGAGGGGACGGGAGCTTTCTTT. Its protein product is CASSQEEGTGAFF.

V is TRBV27 and J is TRBJ2-1; 9 nucleotides agree with TRBD1. Germline lookup yields CDR1 MNHEY and CDR2 SMNVEV (reference sequence). This CDR3 has 17 amino acids. V lost 1 base to trimming and J lost 1 base; unmatched junction nucleotides: 5. CDR3 nucleotides: TGTGCCAGCAGTTTATACCGGGACAGGGTATCCTACAATGAGCAGTTCTTC. Amino acids: CASSLYRDRVSYNEQFF.

V usage is TRBV27 and J usage is TRBJ1-6, with D possibly being TRBD1 (5 bases). Per germline, CDR1 MNHEY and CDR2 SMNVEV (reference sequence). V shed 1 base and J shed 10 bases, with 5 bases lying between them. This CDR3 spans 12 amino acids. The CDR3, as DNA: TGTGCCAGCAGTTTATGGGGCTCACCCCTCCACTTT. Its protein product is CASSLWGSPLHF.

The genes are TRBV9 and TRBJ2-1; 10 bases line up with TRBD2. Trimming cost V 4 bases and J 7 bases; bases outside gene matches: 11. The CDR3 has 16 amino acids. Germline V lookup: CDR1 SGDLS, CDR2 YYNGEE. In DNA form, the CDR3 reads TGTGCCAGCAGCTCTTACCGGACTAGCGGAGGGAATGAGCAGTTCTTC. Translating it yields CASSSYRTSGGNEQFF.

This chain links TRBV27 with TRBJ1-2; 7 nucleotides agree with TRBD1. The germline gives CDR1 MNHEY, CDR2 SMNVEV (reference sequence). The CDR3 runs to 14 residues. V trimming: 5 bases; J trimming: 4 bases; junction bases outside the gene matches: 7. DNA for the CDR3: TGTGCCAGCAGTCTAGACAGGGTCGGCTATGGCTACACCTTC. This encodes CASSLDRVGYGYTF.

This clone was observed a few times. The rearrangement links TRBV30 to TRBJ2-3, with 10 bases matching TRBD2. This CDR3 is 17 amino acids long. CDR1 is GTSNPN, CDR2 SVGIG, per germline (reference sequence). The V segment lost 0 bases and the J segment 6 bases; nucleotides outside the gene matches: 12. In nucleotides, the CDR3 is TGTGCCTGGAGTGTACAACTAGCGGGGTTCGGGGACGATACGCAGTATTTT. Its translation is CAWSVQLAGFGDDTQYF.

V is TRBV5-4 and J is TRBJ1-1; D is possibly TRBD1 (5 bases). There are 14 residues in the CDR3. The germline gives CDR1 SGHNT, CDR2 YYREEE (reference sequence). V was cut by 3 bases and J by 4 bases, with 13 bases left in between. The CDR3 loop reads CASSSLRVITEAFF. CDR3 sequence (DNA): TGTGCCAGCAGCTCCCTCAGGGTAATCACTGAAGCTTTCTTT.

This chain uses TRBV30 with TRBJ1-2; D is undetermined. Trimming took 2 bases from V and 6 from J, leaving 19 bases between them. This CDR3 is 15 amino acids long. Per germline, CDR1 GTSNPN and CDR2 SVGIG (reference sequence). CDR3 nucleotides: TGTGCCTGGAGTCATAACTCGGGAGGTTTGGATGGCTACACCTTC. Its translation is CAWSHNSGGLDGYTF. Variable domain in full (rest from reference TRBV30 and TRBJ1-2): SQTIHQWPATLVQPVGSPLSLECTVEGTSNPNLYWYRQAAGRGLQLLFYSVGIGQISSEVPQNLSASRPQDRQFILSSKKLLLSDSGFYLCAWSHNSGGLDGYTFGSGTRLTVV.

The J gene is TRBJ1-1, the V gene TRBV19; the D gene is possibly TRBD1 (5 bases). CDR3 length: 14 amino acids. CDR1 and CDR2 (germline): LNHDA, SQIVND (reference sequence). V lost 4 bases, J lost 11 bases, and 20 bases lay in between. The CDR3 DNA is TGTGCCAGTAGTAGAGGGGTATCCGGGGGAGACGCTTTCTTT. This translates into CASSRGVSGGDAFF.

The chain employs TRBV11-2 and TRBJ2-7; perhaps TRBD1 as D (6 bases). V was clipped by 1 base and J by 1 base, with 11 bases between them. CDR3 size: 15 residues. The germline gives CDR1 SGHAT, CDR2 FQNNGV. The CDR3 DNA follows: TGTGCCAGCAGCTTAGGTCCAGGGGAATCCTACGAGCAGTACTTC. Protein: CASSLGPGESYEQYF.

This chain uses TRBV24-1 with TRBJ2-5; 9 bases map to TRBD2. The CDR3 has 15 amino acids. Germline loops: CDR1 KGHDR, CDR2 SFDVKD. J was trimmed by 6 bases and V by 2 bases; bases with no gene match: 6. The DNA for the CDR3 is TGTGCCACCAGTGATTCGCGGGAGGGCCTAAAGACCCAGTACTTC. It yields the protein CATSDSREGLKTQYF.

As to this clone: This specimen includes other DNA sequences encoding the same CDR3. V usage is TRBV29-1 and J usage is TRBJ2-7; 7 bases align to TRBD1. The V gene's germline CDR1 is SQVTM and CDR2 ANQGSEA. V was clipped by 1 base and J by 2 bases; unmatched bases: 2. This CDR3 spans 13 amino acids. Here the CDR3 DNA reads TGCAGCGTTGAAGGTCAGGGGGCCTACGAGCAGTACTTC. Encoded protein: CSVEGQGAYEQYF.

The chain uses TRBV4-2 and TRBJ1-1, with 7 positions matching TRBD1. Trimming at V came to 0 bases and at J to 0 bases, leaving 4 bases not matched to a gene. CDR1 LGHNA and CDR2 YNFKEQ come from the germline V gene. CDR3 length: 16 residues. DNA for the CDR3: TGTGCCAGCAGCCAAGAAGAGGGGGCCTTGAACACTGAAGCTTTCTTT. Encoded protein: CASSQEEGALNTEAFF.

The genes are TRBV25-1 and TRBJ2-5, with 7 bases matching TRBD1. Losses at the gene ends were 2 bases for V and 7 bases for J; bases not matched to a gene: 7. Germline assignment: CDR1 MGHDK and CDR2 SYGVNS. The CDR3 runs 14 residues. This chain's CDR3 is CASSETGQSGTQYF. CDR3 bases: TGTGCCAGCAGTGAAACGGGACAGTCCGGGACCCAGTACTTC. The full variable domain, in which reference TRBV25-1 and TRBJ2-5 provide the parts outside the CDR3, is EADIYQTPRYLVIGTGKKITLECSQTMGHDKMYWYQQDPGMELHLIHYSYGVNSTEKGDLSSESTVSRIRTEHFPLTLESARPSHTSQYLCASSETGQSGTQYFGPGTRLLVL.

This clone was seen a single time. V is TRBV7-9 and J is TRBJ2-7; 11 bases map to TRBD1. This CDR3 contains 17 residues. Trimming removed 1 base from V and 2 bases from J; junction bases left unmatched: 7. Germline V gene lookup returns CDR1 SEHNR and CDR2 FQNEAQ (reference sequence). The DNA of the CDR3 is TGTGCCAGCAGCTTAGGGACAGGGGGCGATTCTCCCTACGAGCAGTACTTC. Translated, it gives CASSLGTGGDSPYEQYF.

The rearrangement joins TRBV6-2 or TRBV6-3 to TRBJ2-2, with 7 bases fitting TRBD1. V was clipped by 5 bases and J by 6 bases; unmatched bases: 15. The CDR3 is made up of 17 amino acids. Germline CDR1 is MNHEY and CDR2 is SVGEGT. This chain's CDR3 is CASSRRQGPLKSGELFF. The CDR3 region has the DNA TGTGCCAGCAGTAGGAGACAGGGACCCCTTAAATCCGGGGAGCTGTTTTTT.

This clone has a single count. Its ends do not fully match the called genes, so a read error is possible. V and J are TRBV5-1 and TRBJ1-6; 9 bases are a match to TRBD1. The CDR3 length is 14 residues. Germline CDR1 and CDR2: SGHRS and YFSETQ. CDR3 sequence: CASTLGQGTTPLHF. The CDR3 coding sequence is TGCGCCAGCACCTTGGGACAGGGTACCACACCCCTCCACTTT.